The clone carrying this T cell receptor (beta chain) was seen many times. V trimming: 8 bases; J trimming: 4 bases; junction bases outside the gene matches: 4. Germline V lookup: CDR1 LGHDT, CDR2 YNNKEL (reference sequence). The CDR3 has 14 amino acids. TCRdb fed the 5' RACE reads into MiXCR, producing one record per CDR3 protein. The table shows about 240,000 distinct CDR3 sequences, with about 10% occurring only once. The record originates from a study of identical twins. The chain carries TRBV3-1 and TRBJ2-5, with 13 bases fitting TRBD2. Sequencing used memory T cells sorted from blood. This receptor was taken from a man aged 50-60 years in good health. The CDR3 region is CASLRTSGGETQYF. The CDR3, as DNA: TGTGCCAGCCTGCGGACTAGCGGGGGAGAGACCCAGTACTTC.